This is a list of T cell receptor beta chains from one sample in a study of regulatory T cells in long-lasting Graves disease. Using its own MiXCR run on the multiplex PCR reads, TCRdb lists one record per CDR3 protein. The table has about 660,000 distinct CDR3 sequences, about 30% seen once. The source was peripheral blood mononuclear cells (PBMCs), collected when the disease was refractory, from a patient treated with antithyroid drugs. These receptors were collected from a female donor with Graves disease. Both conserved end residues are part of each CDR3. Each record gives: clone size, D gene, J gene, V gene, CDR3 DNA, CDR3 protein. A D gene is named only where the DNA matches it firmly. Clone size is stated in some rows and not others, as once, few, many or a class when expanded.

once | TRBD1 | TRBJ1-6 | TRBV20-1 | TGCAGTGCTAGAGACAAACCGGGACAGGGGGCTTCACCCCTCCACTTT | CSARDKPGQGASPLHF
NA | TRBD1 | TRBJ2-1 | TRBV6-1 | TGTGCCAGCAGTATGACAGGGTGGCAGTTCTTC | CASSMTGWQFF
few | NA | TRBJ1-1 | TRBV28 | TGTGCCAGCAGTGCAGACAGAGTTATGAACACTGAAGCTTTCTTT | CASSADRVMNTEAFF
NA | TRBD2 | TRBJ2-5 | TRBV20-1 | TGCAGTGCCCAAATAGCGGGAGAGTACCAAGAGACCCAGTACTTC | CSAQIAGEYQETQYF
many | TRBD2 | TRBJ2-7 | TRBV20-1 | TGCAGTCTCCAGACTAGCGGGATACACGAGCAGTACTTC | CSLQTSGIHEQYF
NA | TRBD2 | TRBJ2-3 | TRBV20-1 | TGCAGTGCTAGAGATCTTCCTAGCGGGAGTGGCACAGATACGCAGTATTTT | CSARDLPSGSGTDTQYF
few | TRBD1 | TRBJ1-4 | TRBV27 | TGTGCCAGCAGTTCCAACCGGGACAGCGAGAATGAAAAACTGTTTTTT | CASSSNRDSENEKLFF
few | NA | TRBJ1-1 | TRBV29-1 | TGCAGCGTTGTAACAGGCCACGGGGCTTTCTTT | CSVVTGHGAFF
few | NA | TRBJ1-5 | TRBV27 | TGTGCCAGCAGTTTCGTCCCCCCCACAGTTAGCAATCAGCCCCAGCATTTT | CASSFVPPTVSNQPQHF
NA | NA | TRBJ1-4 | TRBV5-1 | TGCGCCAGCAGCTTGGTACCGAGCGGCACCGGGGAAAAACTGTTTTTT | CASSLVPSGTGEKLFF
few | NA | TRBJ1-5 | TRBV6-2/TRBV6-3 | TGTGCCAGCAGTTACTCCCGGGTCCATAGCAATCAGCCCCAGCATTTT | CASSYSRVHSNQPQHF
many | TRBD2 | TRBJ2-7 | TRBV11-2 | TGTGCCAGCAGCTTAGGAGCGGGAGTGCCCTACGAGCAGTACTTC | CASSLGAGVPYEQYF
many | NA | TRBJ1-1 | TRBV12-5 | TGTGCTAGTGGTTTGGTAACCTGGGGGGGACCCGAGCCCTCTACATTGGCTTTCTTT | CASGLVTWGGPEPSTLAFF
few | TRBD2 | TRBJ2-1 | TRBV3-1 | TGTGCCAGCAGCCAAGTGGGGGGGAGGGACAATGAGCAGTTCTTC | CASSQVGGRDNEQFF
NA | TRBD1 | TRBJ1-5 | TRBV28 | TGTGCCAGCAGTTTGGGTAGGGGCAGGGGGCGGAATCAGCCCCAGCATTTT | CASSLGRGRGRNQPQHF
few | NA | TRBJ1-5 | TRBV12-5 | TGTGCTAGTTCCCAAATTGTGCAGCCCCAGCATTTT | CASSQIVQPQHF
many | NA | TRBJ2-5 | TRBV11-2 | TGTGCCAGCAACTTAGACCTAGCAGGGCGAGAGACCCAGTACTTC | CASNLDLAGRETQYF
NA | NA | TRBJ2-5 | TRBV4-1 | TGCGCCAGCAGTCTCAAAGGGGCGGTACAAGAGACCCAGTACTTC | CASSLKGAVQETQYF
NA | NA | TRBJ2-4 | TRBV7-9 | TGTGCCAGCAGGGGGGGCGGAGACATTCAGTACTTC | CASRGGGDIQYF
many | NA | TRBJ1-1 | TRBV10-3 | TGTGCCATCAGCCGGGACAAGAACACTGAAGCTTTCTTT | CAISRDKNTEAFF
once | NA | TRBJ1-3 | TRBV19 | TGTGCCAGTAATTTCGGACAAGGGACCCCCTCTGGAAACACCATATATTTT | CASNFGQGTPSGNTIYF
NA | NA | TRBJ1-6 | TRBV6-2/TRBV6-3 | TGTGCCAGCACCCCGACAGAGCCTTCACCCCTCCACTTT | CASTPTEPSPLHF
few | NA | TRBJ2-7 | TRBV20-1 | TGCAGTGCTAGAGATCCGGGGAGAAACGAGCAGTACTTC | CSARDPGRNEQYF
NA | NA | TRBJ1-1 | TRBV19 | TGTGCCAGTAGTATAGGCGCGGGGGCGGGAACTGAAGCTTTCTTT | CASSIGAGAGTEAFF
few | NA | TRBJ1-1 | TRBV24-1 | TGTGCCACCAGTGATTTGGGCATAGCTTTCTTT | CATSDLGIAFF
NA | NA | TRBJ1-4 | TRBV4-2 | TGTGCCAGCAGAGGGCAGGGCGGTGAAAAACTGTTTTTT | CASRGQGGEKLFF
once | TRBD2 | TRBJ2-2 | TRBV6-1 | TGTGCCAGCAGCGCCGGGACTAGCCACACCGGGGAGCTGTTTTTT | CASSAGTSHTGELFF
many | NA | TRBJ2-7 | TRBV20-1 | TGCAGTGCTAGAGGGGCACAGGGTACCTACGAGCAGTACTTC | CSARGAQGTYEQYF
NA | NA | TRBJ2-3 | TRBV6-2/TRBV6-3 | TGTGCCAGCAGTTACGTAGCGGACACAGATACGCAGTATTTT | CASSYVADTDTQYF
NA | TRBD1 | TRBJ1-2 | TRBV18 | TGTGCCAGCTCACCTTCGGGACAGGCCTATGGCTACACCTTC | CASSPSGQAYGYTF
NA | NA | TRBJ1-1 | TRBV4-1 | TGCGCCAGCAGCCAAGAACCAGTCTCGAACACTGAAGCTTTCTTT | CASSQEPVSNTEAFF
few | NA | TRBJ2-7 | TRBV28 | TGTGCCAGCAGTTTATTATTGAGCTACGAGCAGTACTTC | CASSLLLSYEQYF
NA | TRBD1 | TRBJ2-5 | TRBV6-5 | TGTGCCAGCAGTTACCCCGACGGGACAGGGTCCCAAGAGACCCAGTACTTC | CASSYPDGTGSQETQYF
NA | TRBD2 | TRBJ2-7 | TRBV20-1 | TGCAGTGCCCCTCGGGGTCTAGCGGGTTACGAGCAGTACTTC | CSAPRGLAGYEQYF
few | NA | TRBJ1-3 | TRBV3-1 | TGTGCCAGCAGCCAACGAGGGCAGGGGCTTGGAAACACCATATATTTT | CASSQRGQGLGNTIYF
NA | NA | TRBJ1-2 | TRBV19 | TGTGCCAGTAGTATTAGCGAGTCGGGCTACACCTTC | CASSISESGYTF
few | TRBD1 | TRBJ1-1 | TRBV6-1 | TGTGCCAGCAGTGGGGGGACAGTTTTATCCACTGAAGCTTTCTTT | CASSGGTVLSTEAFF
NA | NA | TRBJ1-5 | TRBV20-1 | TGCAGTGCTAGAGTATTAGGTATGAATCAGCCCCAGCATTTT | CSARVLGMNQPQHF
many | NA | TRBJ1-2 | TRBV7-2 | TGTGCCAGCAGCTTAGCGGGGCAGTATGGCTACACCTTC | CASSLAGQYGYTF
many | NA | TRBJ1-2 | TRBV28 | TGTGCCAGCAGCTTTGTAGGGAAGGACTATGGCTACACCTTC | CASSFVGKDYGYTF
few | TRBD1 | TRBJ1-1 | TRBV28 | TGTGCCAGCACCTTTACAGGGGGCTCACCCGCAGCTTTCTTT | CASTFTGGSPAAFF
NA | NA | TRBJ1-1 | TRBV5-1 | TGCGCCAGCAGCCCAGTCAGGACTCCGAACACTGAAGCTTTCTTT | CASSPVRTPNTEAFF
NA | NA | TRBJ2-5 | TRBV20-1 | TGCAGTGCTGGCGAAGGGAATAGAGAGACCCAGTACTTC | CSAGEGNRETQYF
few | NA | TRBJ1-1 | TRBV27 | TGTGCCAGCAGTATCGGGACAAAAGCTTTCTTT | CASSIGTKAFF
few | TRBD1 | TRBJ1-2 | TRBV27 | TGTGCCAGCAGACCGACAGGGGGTGGCTATGGCTACACCTTC | CASRPTGGGYGYTF
NA | TRBD1 | TRBJ1-1 | TRBV29-1 | TGCAGCGTAAGGCCAGGGGGCCTGGGAGCTTTCTTGAACACTGAAGCTTTCTTT | CSVRPGGLGAFLNTEAFF
many | NA | TRBJ1-5 | TRBV12-3/TRBV12-4 | TGTGCCAGCAGTCTAAGGGGTTTTCATCAGCCCCAGCATTTT | CASSLRGFHQPQHF
NA | NA | TRBJ1-5 | TRBV3-1 | TGTGCCAGCAGCCTCGGGACATATACTAATCAGCCCCAGCATTTT | CASSLGTYTNQPQHF
NA | NA | TRBJ2-1 | TRBV7-3 | TGTGCCAGCAGCCGCACTGTGGGCGGGGCATGGGATGAGCAGTTCTTC | CASSRTVGGAWDEQFF
NA | TRBD2 | TRBJ2-7 | TRBV5-1 | TGCGCCAGCAGCTCAAAAGAATCCGGGACTAGCATCTCGTACGAGCAGTACTTC | CASSSKESGTSISYEQYF
few | NA | TRBJ1-5 | TRBV5-1 | TGCGCCAGCAGCTTGGAGGGTCAGCAAAATCAGCCCCAGCATTTT | CASSLEGQQNQPQHF
NA | NA | TRBJ1-2 | TRBV3-1 | TGTGCCAGCAGCCAAGGAGTCAGCGTAACTAACTATGGCTACACCTTC | CASSQGVSVTNYGYTF
NA | NA | TRBJ1-2 | TRBV29-1 | TGCAGCGTTGAAGATCTCCCAGGGGCCTATGGCTACACCTTC | CSVEDLPGAYGYTF